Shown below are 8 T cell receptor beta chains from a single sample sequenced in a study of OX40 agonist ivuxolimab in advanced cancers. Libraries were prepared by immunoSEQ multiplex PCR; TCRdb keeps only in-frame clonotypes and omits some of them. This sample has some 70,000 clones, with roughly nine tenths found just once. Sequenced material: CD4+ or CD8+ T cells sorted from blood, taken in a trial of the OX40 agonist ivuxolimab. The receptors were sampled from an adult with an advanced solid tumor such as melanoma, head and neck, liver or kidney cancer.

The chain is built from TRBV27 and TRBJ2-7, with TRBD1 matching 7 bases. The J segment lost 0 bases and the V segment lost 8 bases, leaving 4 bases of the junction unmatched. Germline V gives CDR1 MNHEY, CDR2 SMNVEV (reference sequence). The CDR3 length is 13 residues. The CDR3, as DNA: TGTGCCAGCGGCCGGGACAGCTCCTACGAGCAGTACTTC. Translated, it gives CASGRDSSYEQYF.

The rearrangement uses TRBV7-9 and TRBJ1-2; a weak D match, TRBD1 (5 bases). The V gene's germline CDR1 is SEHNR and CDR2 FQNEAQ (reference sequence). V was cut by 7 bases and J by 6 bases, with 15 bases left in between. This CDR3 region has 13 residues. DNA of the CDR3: TGTGCCAGCAACTGGGCTGAGACAGATGGCTACACCTTC. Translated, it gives CASNWAETDGYTF. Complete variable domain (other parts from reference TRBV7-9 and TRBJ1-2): DTGVSQNPRHKITKRGQNVTFRCDPISEHNRLYWYRQTLGQGPEFLTYFQNEAQLEKSRLLSDRFSAERPKGSFSTLEIQRTEQGDSAMYLCASNWAETDGYTFGSGTRLTVV.

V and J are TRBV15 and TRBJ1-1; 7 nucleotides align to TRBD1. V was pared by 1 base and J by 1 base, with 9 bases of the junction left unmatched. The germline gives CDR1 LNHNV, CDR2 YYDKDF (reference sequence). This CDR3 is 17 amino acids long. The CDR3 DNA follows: TGTGCCACCAGCAGAGCCAAACCGGGACAGAGGAACACTGAAGCTTTCTTT. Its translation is CATSRAKPGQRNTEAFF.

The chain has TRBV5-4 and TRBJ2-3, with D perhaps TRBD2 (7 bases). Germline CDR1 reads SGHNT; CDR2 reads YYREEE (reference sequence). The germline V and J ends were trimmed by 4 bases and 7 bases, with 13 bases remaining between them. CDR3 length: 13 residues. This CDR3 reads CASSGGAVNTQYF. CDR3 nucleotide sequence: TGTGCCAGCAGCGGGGGGGCTGTAAATACGCAGTATTTT.

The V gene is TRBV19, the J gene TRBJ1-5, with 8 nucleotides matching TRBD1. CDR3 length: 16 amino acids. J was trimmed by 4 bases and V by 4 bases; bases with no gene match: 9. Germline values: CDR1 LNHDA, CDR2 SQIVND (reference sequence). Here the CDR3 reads CASSTAGTGLNQPQHF. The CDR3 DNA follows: TGTGCCAGTAGTACGGCCGGGACAGGCCTTAATCAGCCCCAGCATTTT. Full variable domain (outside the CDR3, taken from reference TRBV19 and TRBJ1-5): DGGITQSPKYLFRKEGQNVTLSCEQNLNHDAMYWYRQDPGQGLRLIYYSQIVNDFQKGDIAEGYSVSREKKESFPLTVTSAQKNPTAFYLCASSTAGTGLNQPQHFGDGTRLSIL.

CDR3 sequence reads: CASSTHSNTEAFF. Here the CDR3 DNA reads TGTGCCAGCAGCACTCATTCGAACACTGAAGCTTTCTTT. The chain links TRBV11-3 to TRBJ1-1; D is unclear. The CDR3 has 13 amino acids. V lost 5 bases to trimming and J lost 1 base, with 8 bases between them. CDR1 and CDR2 (germline): SGHNT, YENEEA.

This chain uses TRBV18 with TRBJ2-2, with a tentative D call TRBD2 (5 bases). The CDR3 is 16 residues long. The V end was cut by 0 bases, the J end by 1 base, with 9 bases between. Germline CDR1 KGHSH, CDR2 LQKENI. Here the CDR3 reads CASSPPSRENTGELFF. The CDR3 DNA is TGTGCCAGCTCACCACCGAGCCGGGAGAACACCGGGGAGCTGTTTTTT.

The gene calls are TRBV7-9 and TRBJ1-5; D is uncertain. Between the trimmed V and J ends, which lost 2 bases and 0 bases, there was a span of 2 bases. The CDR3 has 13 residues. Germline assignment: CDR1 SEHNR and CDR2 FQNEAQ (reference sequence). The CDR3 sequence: CASSLLSNQPQHF. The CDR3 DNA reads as TGTGCCAGCAGCTTACTTAGCAATCAGCCCCAGCATTTT.